The subject of this entry is one TCR beta chain. J lost 2 bases, V lost 4 bases, and 12 bases had no gene match. The germline V gene encodes CDR1 SQVTM and CDR2 ANQGSEA. The CDR3 totals 16 residues. This sample stems from a study of shared clonotypes between healthy human individuals. Method: immunoSEQ multiplex PCR; TCRdb's copy keeps in-frame clones and lacks some. Here the sample spans some 2 million clones, roughly 95% being singletons. The V call is TRBV29-1, the J call TRBJ2-3; TRBD1 aligns across 7 bases. The receptor was derived from a man aged 18 to 30 in good health. The sequenced material came from naive CD4+ T cells sorted from blood. Subset: CD45RA+ positively selected. This CDR3 is CSVAFAGGEPTDTQYF. The CDR3 DNA reads as TGCAGCGTTGCCTTCGCAGGGGGAGAACCCACAGATACGCAGTATTTT.